These T cell receptor beta chains were read from a single sample in a study of T cell changes during pregnancy in multiple sclerosis. Data came from immunoSEQ multiplex PCR; TCRdb stores just in-frame clones and leaves some out. The profile shows around 64,000 clones, approximately 93% of them singletons. Sequenced here: CD8+ T cells from peripheral blood mononuclear cells, sampled in the third trimester of pregnancy. These receptors were obtained from a female donor with multiple sclerosis, enrolled in a pregnancy study. Both conserved end residues are part of each CDR3. A D gene is named only where the DNA matches it firmly. Clone sizes are given selectively: once, few, many, or a class where the clone is expanded.

V gene,clone size,D gene,J gene,CDR3 protein,CDR3 DNA
TRBV9,.,TRBD2,TRBJ2-6,CASGGGRGANVLTF,TGTGCCAGCGGGGGAGGGAGGGGGGCCAACGTCCTGACTTTC
TRBV9,.,.,TRBJ1-2,CASSSHRGGDPRPGYTF,TGTGCCAGCAGCTCTCATCGCGGGGGGGACCCCCGACCCGGCTACACCTTC
TRBV4-3,.,.,TRBJ1-1,CASSHTGSEAFF,TGCGCCAGCAGCCATACAGGGTCCGAAGCTTTCTTT
TRBV14,.,.,TRBJ1-2,CASSQVPDPGYGYTF,TGTGCCAGCAGCCAAGTCCCAGACCCGGGCTATGGCTACACCTTC
TRBV13,once,TRBD2,TRBJ2-7,CASNITPAGEDEQYF,TGTGCCAGCAACATAACGCCCGCGGGAGAGGACGAGCAGTACTTC
TRBV4-2,few,.,TRBJ1-5,CASSQDTGFSNQPQHF,TGTGCCAGCAGCCAAGATACAGGCTTTAGCAATCAGCCCCAGCATTTT
TRBV14,.,.,TRBJ1-2,CASSQVGGRYGYTF,TGTGCCAGCAGCCAAGTTGGGGGGAGATATGGCTACACCTTC
TRBV11-2,.,.,TRBJ2-1,CASSLDLRSSYNEQFF,TGTGCCAGCAGCTTAGATCTGCGGAGTTCCTACAATGAGCAGTTCTTC
TRBV5-1,.,.,TRBJ2-1,CASSSLGLSVDNEQFF,TGCGCCAGCAGCTCCCTGGGACTCTCGGTGGACAATGAGCAGTTCTTC
TRBV7-2,.,TRBD2,TRBJ2-7,CASSPSLRLAGGSYEQYF,TGTGCCAGCAGCCCTTCTCTCCGGCTAGCGGGAGGATCCTACGAGCAGTACTTC
TRBV19,.,TRBD1,TRBJ1-5,CASSWSQGAIGNQPQHF,TGTGCCAGTAGTTGGAGTCAGGGGGCAATTGGCAATCAGCCCCAGCATTTT
TRBV19,.,TRBD2,TRBJ2-7,CASTPGLGYEQYF,TGTGCCAGTACCCCGGGACTAGGATACGAGCAGTACTTC
TRBV6-5,.,TRBD2,TRBJ2-1,CASSYYRLAGKDEQFF,TGTGCCAGCAGTTACTATCGACTAGCGGGTAAGGATGAGCAGTTCTTC
TRBV5-1,.,.,TRBJ2-5,CASSPQGFGETQYF,TGCGCCAGCAGCCCACAGGGATTTGGAGAGACCCAGTACTTC
TRBV27,.,.,TRBJ2-7,CASSPSGVEQYF,TGTGCCAGCAGCCCTTCCGGGGTCGAGCAGTACTTC
TRBV2,.,TRBD2,TRBJ2-7,CASSPGLALYEQYF,TGTGCCAGCAGTCCGGGACTAGCGTTGTACGAGCAGTACTTC
TRBV7-9,.,.,TRBJ1-1,CASSSLRGFRGVKAFF,TGTGCCAGCAGCTCCCTCCGGGGATTCCGTGGGGTTAAGGCTTTCTTT
TRBV7-9,.,TRBD1,TRBJ2-7,CASSLRDRPNTRVYEQYF,TGTGCCAGCAGCTTAAGGGACAGGCCCAACACAAGGGTCTACGAGCAGTACTTC
TRBV5-1,.,.,TRBJ2-3,CASSLEVGGDTQYF,TGCGCCAGCAGCTTGGAGGTGGGAGGAGATACGCAGTATTTT
TRBV4-1,.,.,TRBJ1-1,CASSQARDMNDEAFF,TGCGCCAGCAGCCAAGCACGGGATATGAACGATGAAGCTTTCTTT
TRBV6-5,.,TRBD1,TRBJ1-1,CASSSQGPEAFF,TGTGCCAGCAGCTCACAGGGGCCTGAAGCTTTCTTT
TRBV7-6,.,TRBD1,TRBJ2-7,CASSSFPGQGPYEQYF,TGTGCCAGCAGCTCCTTCCCGGGACAGGGGCCCTACGAGCAGTACTTC
TRBV27,.,.,TRBJ1-1,CASSFGGNTEAFF,TGTGCCAGCAGTTTCGGGGGGAACACTGAAGCTTTCTTT
TRBV7-9,once,.,TRBJ2-1,CASSFTREQFF,TGTGCCAGCAGCTTTACTCGTGAGCAGTTCTTC
TRBV9,.,.,TRBJ1-1,CASSGGLRNTEAFF,TGTGCCAGCAGCGGGGGACTGCGTAACACTGAAGCTTTCTTT
TRBV27,.,.,TRBJ2-7,CASGESSYEQYF,TGTGCCAGCGGGGAGAGCTCCTACGAGCAGTACTTC
TRBV28,.,.,TRBJ2-7,CASSLLRADLSSYEQYF,TGTGCCAGCAGTTTGTTGCGGGCGGACCTAAGCTCCTACGAGCAGTACTTC
TRBV4-1,.,TRBD2,TRBJ2-7,CASRQGLADPYEQYF,TGCGCCAGCAGGCAAGGACTAGCGGACCCTTACGAGCAGTACTTC
TRBV2,.,TRBD2,TRBJ2-7,CASSEGLAGDEQYF,TGTGCCAGCAGTGAGGGACTAGCGGGAGACGAGCAGTACTTC
TRBV19,.,.,TRBJ2-7,CASSIGSGYEQYF,TGTGCCAGTAGTATTGGGAGCGGGTACGAGCAGTACTTC
TRBV6-1,.,.,TRBJ2-5,CASSEVEGSETQYF,TGTGCCAGCAGTGAAGTAGAGGGTTCGGAGACCCAGTACTTC
TRBV19,.,TRBD1,TRBJ1-2,CASSTQGGYGYTF,TGTGCCAGTAGTACACAGGGGGGTTATGGCTACACCTTC
TRBV6-4,.,TRBD1,TRBJ2-1,CASSGDSSYNEQFF,TGTGCCAGCAGTGGGGACAGCTCCTACAATGAGCAGTTCTTC
TRBV11-2,.,TRBD1,TRBJ1-1,CASSSGQGAEAFF,TGTGCCAGCAGCTCGGGACAGGGGGCAGAAGCTTTCTTT
TRBV28,.,.,TRBJ2-7,CASSAASPYEQYF,TGTGCCAGCAGTGCCGCGTCTCCCTACGAGCAGTACTTC
TRBV5-1,.,.,TRBJ1-1,CASSFGGTEAFF,TGCGCCAGCAGCTTTGGAGGGACTGAAGCTTTCTTT
TRBV5-4,.,.,TRBJ2-2,CASSLPLGGTGELFF,TGTGCCAGCAGCTTGCCCCTTGGCGGCACCGGGGAGCTGTTTTTT
TRBV7-8,once,TRBD2,TRBJ2-1,CASSLEVAGGRNEQFF,TGTGCCAGCAGCTTAGAAGTAGCGGGAGGGAGGAATGAGCAGTTCTTC